This T cell receptor beta chain was found in a study of blood T cells in healthy people across ages. Study conclusions and caveats: Nothing was known about donor CMV status, and this possibly confounded expanded clonotype changes.

On this clonotype: The antigen is undetermined.

Trimming left V 5 bases short and J 3 bases short, with 7 bases between. This CDR3 has 12 residues. Germline V CDR1 and CDR2: LNHDA, SQIVND (reference sequence). Each donor supplied approximately 10 milliliters of peripheral blood. Samples had at least 6.5 million PBMCs isolated from them. With a J-beta primer mix and a sample-barcoded 5' primer, a second PCR ran 7 to 11 cycles. TCRdb re-derived calls from the 5' RACE reads in MiXCR, one entry per CDR3 protein. The sample has 1.5 million to 2 million distinct CDR3 sequences, roughly 27% seen once. This receptor was identified in a woman aged 25-40 years in good health. Sequencing input: blood. V usage is TRBV19 and J usage is TRBJ2-5; D unclear. The CDR3 spells CASSFQKETQYF. In DNA form, the CDR3 reads TGTGCCAGTAGTTTCCAGAAAGAGACCCAGTACTTC.